The T cell receptor beta chain described here comes from a study of blood T cell repertoires in COVID-19. Across the whole study: The samples span acute and convalescent COVID-19 from the United States, Italy and Spain. T cells, B-cell-depleted T cells, or PBMCs supplied cDNA or gDNA.

Profiled with immunoSEQ multiplex PCR; TCRdb holds only in-frame clones, not every one. The sample has about 71,000 clones; around nine tenths are singletons. Germline lookup yields CDR1 MNHEY and CDR2 SMNVEV (reference sequence). Trimming removed 5 bases from V and 2 bases from J, with 22 bases in between. There are 17 residues in the CDR3. This chain joins TRBV27 and TRBJ2-7; D might be TRBD2 (6 bases). Sequencing was done on a sample of peripheral blood. The receptor's source is a human donor in a cohort sampled during active COVID-19. CDR3 loop: CASSKLGAAGGTYEQYF. CDR3 DNA sequence: TGTGCCAGCAGTAAACTCGGGGCTGCCGGGGGAACCTACGAGCAGTACTTC.